Below are 22 T cell receptor beta chains sequenced from a single sample in a study of T-cell reconstitution after alpha-beta-depleted transplantation in children. Molecular barcoding with unique molecular identifiers was used for the TCRbeta library. TCRdb ran MiXCR on the PCR reads and lists one entry per CDR3 protein. This table has about 600,000 distinct CDR3 sequences, about an eighth appearing once. The sequences come from PBMCs, mostly from graft donor cells, collected 360 days after TCRalphabeta/CD19-depleted stem cell transplant. The receptors originated from a male patient under 18 who had a stem cell transplant for acute myeloid leukemia, so the T cells may come from the graft donor.

This clonotype was found a few times. V usage is TRBV11-1 and J usage is TRBJ1-2; 10 bases are shared with TRBD1. This CDR3 spans 18 amino acids. Germline CDR1 is SGHAT and CDR2 is FQDESV (reference sequence). Trimming at V came to 4 bases and at J to 4 bases, leaving 15 bases not matched to a gene. Here the CDR3 DNA reads TGTGCCAGCAGCTCCCCCGCGGGACAGGGGAAACAGAGCTATGGCTACACCTTC. This translates into CASSSPAGQGKQSYGYTF.

V is TRBV12-3 or TRBV12-4 and J is TRBJ2-7; D remains ambiguous. CDR3 length: 13 amino acids. Between the trimmed V and J ends, which lost 1 base and 3 bases, there was a span of 7 bases. The CDR3 protein is CASSLVIFYEQYF. In nucleotides, the CDR3 is TGTGCCAGCAGTTTAGTCATCTTCTACGAGCAGTACTTC.

At least ten counts were recorded for this clonotype. The chain employs TRBV28 and TRBJ1-1, with 9 bases fitting TRBD1. This CDR3 spans 15 amino acids. Per the germline V gene, CDR1 is MDHEN and CDR2 is SYDVKM. J lost 5 bases, V lost 6 bases, and 10 bases had no gene match. This CDR3 is CASRKGDREATEAFF. CDR3 nucleotide sequence: TGTGCCAGCAGAAAGGGGGACAGGGAAGCGACTGAAGCTTTCTTT.

This clonotype was seen repeatedly, ten times or more. V gene TRBV28 combines with J gene TRBJ2-7; D is unresolved. This CDR3 comprises 13 residues. The germline V and J ends were trimmed by 3 bases and 2 bases, with 8 bases remaining between them. Germline assignment: CDR1 MDHEN and CDR2 SYDVKM. DNA for the CDR3: TGTGCCAGCAGTTTTAGCCGGGCCTACGAGCAGTACTTC. It encodes CASSFSRAYEQYF.

This clonotype showed up just a few times. The rearrangement uses TRBV27 and TRBJ2-5; no clear D. Germline CDR1 is MNHEY and CDR2 is SMNVEV (reference sequence). The CDR3 has 13 amino acids. The V gene lost 0 bases and the J gene lost 5 bases, with 7 bases spanning the gap. The CDR3 bases are TGTGCCAGCAGTTTATCCCTTAGGGAGACCCAGTACTTC. Translated: CASSLSLRETQYF.

The chain links TRBV6-2 or TRBV6-3 to TRBJ2-7; D possibly matches TRBD1 or TRBD2 (5 bases each). The CDR3 spans 18 residues. The germline CDR1 and CDR2 sequences are MNHEY and SVGEGT. V was cut by 1 base and J by 0 bases, with 19 bases left in between. CDR3 residues: CASSYFRDGRTTSYEQYF. The CDR3 DNA sequence: TGTGCCAGCAGTTACTTCCGGGACGGACGGACCACCTCCTACGAGCAGTACTTC.

This clonotype showed up just once. This may stem from a read error, because a much larger clone lies one nucleotide away. This chain links TRBV6-2 or TRBV6-3 with TRBJ2-4; 7 positions agree with TRBD2. Per germline, CDR1 MNHEY and CDR2 SVGEGT. CDR3 length: 15 residues. CDR3 loop: CASTLGPSGKNIQNF. In nucleotides, the CDR3 is TGTGCCAGCACTCTGGGGCCTAGCGGCAAAAACATTCAGAACTTC.

This clonotype has at least ten counts. The chain carries TRBV12-3 or TRBV12-4 and TRBJ2-7; 13 nucleotides agree with TRBD2. After removal of 5 bases from V and 9 bases from J, the junction contained 7 bases not matched to a gene. This CDR3 region has 14 residues. The CDR3 loop reads CASSPSTSGRTQYF. CDR3 coding DNA: TGTGCCAGCAGTCCGTCGACTAGCGGGAGGACGCAGTACTTC.

The chain combines TRBV19 with TRBJ2-7, with a possible D match to TRBD2 (6 bases). The V gene's germline CDR1 is LNHDA and CDR2 SQIVND (reference sequence). V gave up 5 bases and J gave up 0 bases, with 11 bases separating them. CDR3 size: 14 residues. CDR3 nucleotide sequence: TGTGCCAGTAGTCCTCAGCGGGCCTCCTACGAGCAGTACTTC. Its protein product is CASSPQRASYEQYF.

This clonotype was counted a few times. The chain combines TRBV24-1 with TRBJ1-5; D is unclear. The CDR3 contains 16 residues. The V end lost 3 bases, the J end lost 0 bases, and 11 bases lay between the germline ends. Per germline, CDR1 KGHDR and CDR2 SFDVKD. CDR3 region: CATSDVTGNSNQPQHF. CDR3 DNA sequence: TGTGCCACCAGTGATGTTACCGGGAATAGCAATCAGCCCCAGCATTTT.

This clonotype was found many times. The J gene is TRBJ2-5, the V gene TRBV29-1; 9 bases are a match to TRBD2. Looked up from germline, CDR1 is SQVTM and CDR2 is ANQGSEA. V lost 7 bases, J lost 4 bases, and 10 bases stayed unmatched. This CDR3 region has 14 residues. The CDR3 region is CSGEAGGWRETQYF. CDR3 in DNA: TGCAGCGGGGAAGCGGGAGGCTGGAGAGAGACCCAGTACTTC.

This clonotype showed up just a few times. J is TRBJ2-1 and V is TRBV9, with 8 nucleotides matching TRBD2. Germline V gene data show CDR1 as SGDLS and CDR2 as YYNGEE. CDR3 length equals 16 residues. With V trimmed by 4 bases and J by 8 bases, 14 bases remained unmatched. The CDR3 nucleotides are TGTGCCAGCAGCTCCGAGGGGCGGGAGGAAGTAGATGAGCAGTTCTTC. This codes for CASSSEGREEVDEQFF.

This clonotype turned up a few times. The chain is built from TRBV20-1 and TRBJ2-7, with D hard to call. Between the trimmed V and J ends, which lost 4 bases and 3 bases, there was a span of 16 bases. This CDR3 is 14 amino acids long. The germline CDR1 and CDR2 sequences are DFQATT and SNEGSKA (reference sequence). CDR3: CSANLLAVDYEQYF. As DNA, the CDR3 is TGCAGTGCTAACCTTTTGGCGGTGGACTACGAGCAGTACTTC.

In this sample, this clonotype turned up many times. The V and J genes are TRBV28 and TRBJ2-1; D is uncertain. CDR3 length: 13 amino acids. Trimming pared 5 bases from V and 3 bases from J, leaving 8 bases between. The germline V gene encodes CDR1 MDHEN and CDR2 SYDVKM. CDR3 in amino acids: CASSPPYYNEQFF. The CDR3 nucleotides read TGTGCCAGCAGTCCCCCCTACTACAATGAGCAGTTCTTC.

V is TRBV6-1 and J is TRBJ1-2; D ambiguous. Germline lookup yields CDR1 MNHNS and CDR2 SASEGT. The CDR3 is 14 residues long. The germline V and J ends were trimmed by 4 bases and 4 bases, with 13 bases remaining between them. As DNA, the CDR3 is TGTGCCAGCAGTGCAGGTCCCACCAGCTATGGCTACACCTTC. Amino acid sequence: CASSAGPTSYGYTF.

This clonotype was seen at least ten times. The chain combines TRBV20-1 with TRBJ2-1; 11 bases fit TRBD2. The CDR3 is made up of 15 amino acids. CDR1 and CDR2 (germline): DFQATT, SNEGSKA (reference sequence). Trimming removed 3 bases from V and 1 base from J; junction bases left unmatched: 2. The CDR3 DNA follows: TGCAGTGCTAGGAGACTAGCGGGGTCCTACAATGAGCAGTTCTTC. The encoded protein is CSARRLAGSYNEQFF.

The rearrangement joins TRBV28 to TRBJ1-2, with 12 bases identical to TRBD1. The CDR3 has 15 residues. Germline trimming cut 2 bases from V and 8 bases from J; bases unmatched to any gene: 6. CDR1 MDHEN and CDR2 SYDVKM come from the germline V gene. The CDR3 DNA reads as TGTGCCAGCAGTTTAACCGGGACAGGGGGCGAAGGCTACACCTTC. It codes for CASSLTGTGGEGYTF.

This clonotype was seen ten or more times. One end of the junction varies from germline; a read error may be responsible. This chain connects TRBV4-3 to TRBJ2-1; 11 bases align to TRBD2. The CDR3 length is 13 residues. Germline CDR1 is LGHNA and CDR2 is YSLEER. CDR3 protein: CASSLLAGDEQFF. The CDR3 DNA sequence: TGTGCCAGCAGCTTACTAGCGGGAGACGAGCAGTTCTTC.

The chain links TRBV12-3 or TRBV12-4 to TRBJ2-5; possibly TRBD2 for D (7 bases). The CDR3 runs to 14 residues. V lost 1 base and J lost 9, with 15 bases in between. The CDR3 coding sequence is TGTGCCAGCAGTTTAGGCGTCGCGGGGGCGGCCCAGTACTTC. The encoded protein is CASSLGVAGAAQYF.

This rearrangement joins TRBV4-3 to TRBJ2-7, with 8 bases identical to TRBD2. CDR3 size: 16 residues. V shed 1 base, J shed 2 bases, and the junction held 7 bases outside the gene matches. Germline loops: CDR1 LGHNA, CDR2 YSLEER. The CDR3 DNA sequence: TGCGCCAGCAGCCAAGGGGGGGGTAGCGGGACCTACGAGCAGTACTTC. Its translation: CASSQGGGSGTYEQYF.

This sequence joins TRBV7-2 and TRBJ2-5; maybe TRBD2 (5 bases). This CDR3 is built from 16 residues. Looked up from germline, CDR1 is SGHTA and CDR2 is FQGNSA. V lost 6 bases, J lost 7 bases, and 24 bases lay in between. The CDR3 region is CASSHDALRELGTQYF. CDR3 sequence (DNA): TGTGCCAGCAGTCATGACGCGTTGAGGGAGTTAGGGACCCAGTACTTC.

The rearrangement joins TRBV29-1 to TRBJ1-2; D is unclear. Germline V gene lookup returns CDR1 SQVTM and CDR2 ANQGSEA. V was trimmed by 7 bases and J by 4 bases, leaving 10 bases between them. The CDR3 length is 11 residues. The CDR3 DNA is TGCAGCGCCGGAGACATCTATGGCTACACCTTC. Its translation: CSAGDIYGYTF.